This passage covers 21 T cell receptor beta chains from one sample sequenced in a study of T cell clonality in common variable immunodeficiency. Sequencing used immunoSEQ multiplex PCR; TCRdb keeps in-frame clones, though not all of them. The repertoire consists of some 28,000 clones, none detected only once. Input material: peripheral blood mononuclear cells. The receptor source for this set is a person aged 18 to 75 in good health.

This clone was counted many times. The read halts 3 residues ahead of the CDR3 end, with the missing end drawn from the germline J gene. The chain has TRBV7-6 and TRBJ2-3, with 11 bases matching TRBD2. The CDR3 runs to 17 residues. The trim removed 0 bases at V and 5 bases at J, leaving 7 bases unmatched. CDR1 SGHVS and CDR2 FNYEAQ come from the germline V gene. CDR3 sequence reads: CASSLAAVAGGRDTQYF. CDR3 bases read: TGTGCCAGCAGCTTAGCGGCGGTAGCGGGGGGGCGAGATACG.

This clone was picked up many times. The sequenced CDR3 bases are TGTGCCAGCAGTAAGACGGGACAGGGTTTAGGCGGGGAG. This sequence encodes CASSKTGQGLGGE. The entire CDR3 is CASSKTGQGLGGELFF. This chain joins TRBV6-2 or TRBV6-3 and TRBJ2-2, with 9 bases lining up with TRBD1. The read terminates 3 residues before the CDR3 end, so the remaining end is supplied by the germline J gene. The CDR3 covers 16 residues. Germline values: CDR1 MNHEY, CDR2 SVGEGT. The J segment lost 7 bases and the V segment lost 5 bases, leaving 11 bases of the junction unmatched.

This clone was detected many times. The read falls 3 residues short of the CDR3 end, and the missing part is taken from the germline J gene. The V and J genes are TRBV19 and TRBJ1-5, with TRBD1 matching 7 bases. V lost 6 bases and J lost 0; bases outside the gene matches: 8. The CDR3 extends over 16 amino acids. Germline loops: CDR1 LNHDA, CDR2 SQIVND (reference sequence). The CDR3 spells CASSYRGEYSNQPQHF. The CDR3 DNA, read in part, is TGTGCCAGTAGCTACAGGGGCGAATATAGCAATCAGCCC.

This clone was recorded many times. Read coverage stops 3 residues before the CDR3 terminus; the germline J gene supplies the remainder. V and J are TRBV12-3 or TRBV12-4 and TRBJ2-7; 9 nucleotides agree with TRBD1. This CDR3 has 14 residues. Losses at the gene ends were 6 bases for V and 2 bases for J; bases not matched to a gene: 5. This CDR3 is CASRQGQGPYEQYF. The CDR3 DNA, read in part, is TGTGCCAGCAGACAGGGACAGGGTCCCTACGAG.

There are a few counts of this clone. The read ends 3 residues shy of where the CDR3 ends; the end is completed using the germline J gene. The genes are TRBV5-1 and TRBJ1-1; the match to TRBD1 covers 8 bases. The CDR3 has 15 amino acids. CDR1 SGHRS and CDR2 YFSETQ come from the germline V gene. The sequenced CDR3 bases are TGCGCCAGCAGCTTGGACCGTTACAGGGGGAGAGAA. Residues: CASSLDRYRGRE. The CDR3 reads in full as CASSLDRYRGREAFF.

This clone was counted at least ten times. The read ends 3 residues early relative to the CDR3; the germline J gene fills the gap. This rearrangement joins TRBV20-1 to TRBJ2-5; D is uncertain. V was cut by 3 bases and J by 6 bases, with 11 bases left in between. The CDR3 totals 12 residues. CDR1 and CDR2 from the germline V gene are DFQATT and SNEGSKA (reference sequence). CDR3 DNA (partial): TGCAGTGCTAGGGTAGATAGTAAGACC. It codes for CSARVDSKT. The full CDR3 protein reads CSARVDSKTQYF.

This clone was seen ten or more times. The CDR3 end is not reached by the read, which stops 3 residues before it; the germline J gene fills it in. V and J are TRBV5-1 and TRBJ1-4, with D perhaps TRBD1 (5 bases). Trimming shortened V by 6 bases and J by 4 bases, and 13 bases separated the two germline ends. This CDR3 region has 14 residues. The germline V gene has CDR1 SGHRS and CDR2 YFSETQ. CDR3 bases read: TGCGCCAGCAATCAGGGCGGGGGTAATGAAAAA. Protein sequence: CASNQGGGNEK. The full CDR3 reads CASNQGGGNEKLFF.

The table lists this clone with many counts. The missing CDR3 end, 3 residues past where the read stops, is filled in from the germline J gene. The V gene is TRBV5-1, the J gene TRBJ2-3; TRBD2 aligns across 8 bases. CDR1 SGHRS and CDR2 YFSETQ come from the germline V gene. The CDR3 extends over 16 amino acids. The V segment lost 4 bases and the J segment 0 bases; nucleotides outside the gene matches: 7. CDR3 DNA, as far as it was read: TGCGCCAGCAGCCAAACTAGCGGAGCTAGCACAGATACG. Protein: CASSQTSGASTDT. The CDR3, in full, reads CASSQTSGASTDTQYF.

This clone occurred many times. The missing CDR3 end, 3 residues past where the read stops, is filled in from the germline J gene. This chain joins TRBV30 and TRBJ2-5, with D perhaps matching TRBD2 (6 bases). This CDR3 has 10 amino acids. V was cut by 7 bases and J by 7 bases, with 10 bases left in between. Germline V gene lookup returns CDR1 GTSNPN and CDR2 SVGIG (reference sequence). CDR3 DNA (partial): TGTGCCTCCGGGGGATTGACC. This codes for CASGGLT. The CDR3 as a whole reads CASGGLTQYF.

The table lists this clone with a few counts. Sequencing ends 3 residues short of the CDR3 end; the germline J gene provides the rest. The chain links TRBV18 to TRBJ2-7; the match to TRBD2 covers 12 bases. This CDR3 spans 13 amino acids. The germline V gene has CDR1 KGHSH and CDR2 LQKENI. V shed 6 bases and J 3 bases; nucleotides not matched to a gene: 0. This CDR3 reads CASSTSGGYEQYF. The covered CDR3 bases are TGTGCCAGCTCGACTAGCGGGGGCTACGAG.

Comment on this clone: The CDR3 end falls 3 residues outside the read, so it is completed with the germline J gene. The genes are TRBV5-1 and TRBJ1-6; D is ambiguous. Per the germline V gene, CDR1 is SGHRS and CDR2 is YFSETQ. Trimming pared 3 bases from V and 10 bases from J, leaving 17 bases between. The CDR3 covers 15 residues. The CDR3 DNA, read in part, is TGCGCCAGCAGCTCCCTCGCGGCTCTTCGATCACCC. This sequence encodes CASSSLAALRSP. The entire CDR3 protein reads CASSSLAALRSPLHF.

Many counts were recorded for this clone. The CDR3 end is not reached by the read, which stops 3 residues before it; the germline J gene fills it in. V gene TRBV9 combines with J gene TRBJ1-3; possible D gene TRBD1, 5 bases. From germline, CDR1 is SGDLS and CDR2 YYNGEE. V was shortened by 5 bases and J by 8 bases, with 11 bases between the two germline ends. The CDR3 loop spans 12 amino acids. The CDR3: CASRGRGDTIYF. The sequenced part of the CDR3 DNA is TGTGCCAGCAGGGGAAGGGGCGACACC.

Ten or more counts support this clone. The read finishes 3 residues shy of the CDR3 end, and the germline J gene is used to complete it. This chain connects TRBV20-1 to TRBJ2-5; 11 bases map to TRBD1. CDR3 length equals 15 residues. Looked up from germline, CDR1 is DFQATT and CDR2 is SNEGSKA (reference sequence). The trim removed 6 bases at V and 5 bases at J, leaving 11 bases unmatched. The DNA read from the CDR3 is TGCAGTGCCCCTGGGACAGGGGGTCGTGGGGAGACC. Its translation is CSAPGTGGRGET. The CDR3 in full is CSAPGTGGRGETQYF.

In this sample, this clone turned up many times. Here the CDR3 reads CATETGTEPYEQYF. The CDR3 DNA, read in part, is TGTGCCACCGAAACCGGGACAGAACCCTACGAG. This chain links TRBV10-3 with TRBJ2-7, with 7 nucleotides matching TRBD1. The CDR3 end lies 3 residues beyond the end of the read and is filled in from the germline J gene. The CDR3 length is 14 residues. Losses at the gene ends were 10 bases for V and 2 bases for J; bases not matched to a gene: 11. Germline V gives CDR1 ENHRY, CDR2 SYGVKD.

This clone appeared many times. From the germline J gene comes the end of the CDR3, since the read stops 3 residues before it. The chain links TRBV20-1 to TRBJ1-1, with D uncertain. V was pared by 2 bases and J by 4 bases, with 5 bases between. From germline, CDR1 is DFQATT and CDR2 SNEGSKA (reference sequence). The CDR3 spans 11 residues. The CDR3 is CSARSPTEAFF. CDR3 DNA, as far as it was read: TGCAGTGCTAGAAGCCCCACTGAA.

About this clone: The read stops 3 residues short of the end of the CDR3; the missing end is completed from the germline J gene. This chain joins TRBV30 and TRBJ2-3; 7 positions match TRBD1. This CDR3 comprises 11 residues. Germline CDR1 reads GTSNPN; CDR2 reads SVGIG (reference sequence). Here the CDR3 reads CAWSVQGAQYF. The CDR3 DNA, read in part, is TGTGCCTGGAGTGTTCAGGGGGCG.

Concerning this clone itself: The CDR3 end is not reached by the read, which stops 3 residues before it; the germline J gene fills it in. The chain recombines TRBV7-3 with TRBJ2-3, with 7 bases aligning to TRBD2. The CDR3 runs to 14 residues. Germline assignment: CDR1 SGHTA and CDR2 FQGTGA. The CDR3 region is CASSLGGGGETQYF. The DNA read from the CDR3 is TGTGCCAGCAGCTTAGGCGGGGGTGGAGAGACG.

This clone occurred many times. The read terminates 3 residues before the CDR3 end, so the remaining end is supplied by the germline J gene. This sequence joins TRBV10-3 and TRBJ1-5; 8 positions agree with TRBD1. V was clipped by 8 bases and J by 3 bases; unmatched bases: 6. CDR3 length equals 14 residues. Looked up from germline, CDR1 is ENHRY and CDR2 is SYGVKD. The CDR3 protein is CAIQGAMDNQPQHF. The CDR3 bases that were read are TGTGCCATCCAGGGGGCGATGGACAATCAGCCC.

This clone was detected a few times. The read terminates 3 residues ahead of where the CDR3 ends, so the germline J gene completes it. The gene calls are TRBV19 and TRBJ1-2, with 9 bases aligning to TRBD1. The J segment lost 4 bases and the V segment lost 4 bases, leaving 13 bases of the junction unmatched. The CDR3 runs to 17 residues. Germline CDR1 is LNHDA and CDR2 is SQIVND (reference sequence). CDR3 in amino acids: CASSRTPGTGTAYGYTF. Partial CDR3 DNA: TGTGCCAGTAGTAGAACCCCCGGGACAGGGACGGCCTATGGC.

The table lists this clone with a few counts. Read sequence stops 3 residues before the CDR3 end, and the germline J gene provides the missing end. The V and J genes are TRBV18 and TRBJ1-4; TRBD1 matches at 7 bases. Germline values: CDR1 KGHSH, CDR2 LQKENI. CDR3 length equals 15 residues. The covered CDR3 bases are TGTGCCAGCTCGCCTCCCGGCCCAGGGGGTTCACCA. Translated, it gives CASSPPGPGGSP. The complete CDR3 protein is CASSPPGPGGSPLFF. Full variable domain (remainder filled in from reference TRBV18 and TRBJ1-4): NAGVMQNPRHLVRRRGQEARLRCSPMKGHSHVYWYRQLPEEGLKFMVYLQKENIIDESGMPKERFSAEFPKEGPSILRIQQVVRGDSAAYFCASSPPGPGGSPLFFGSGTQLSVL.

The table lists this clone with a few counts. From the germline J gene comes the end of the CDR3, since the read stops 3 residues before it. The chain combines TRBV11-2 with TRBJ1-4; D ambiguous. Germline V gene lookup returns CDR1 SGHAT and CDR2 FQNNGV. This CDR3 contains 12 residues. Trimming removed 4 bases at V and 7 bases at J, with 7 bases between. The CDR3 sequence: CASSWAFEKLFF. The part of the CDR3 DNA that was read is TGTGCCAGCAGCTGGGCGTTTGAAAAA.